Listed below are T cell receptor beta chains from one sample, sequenced in a study of blood T cell repertoires in COVID-19. Measured with immunoSEQ multiplex PCR; TCRdb has only the in-frame clones, and not every one. In the table there are roughly 240,000 clones, approximately 87% of which are singletons. Input material: peripheral blood. The receptor set was obtained from a man aged 55-75 years who had recovered from COVID-19. The CDR3 runs from the conserved cysteine through the conserved F or W. D genes are given only for firm matches. Size is omitted from some rows. Given values are once, few, many or a class for expanded clones.

>TRBV13|TRBD1|once|TRBJ1-4
CASSDRGTGEKLFF
TGTGCCAGCAGCGACAGGGGGACTGGTGAAAAACTGTTTTTT
>TRBV7-7|NA|NA|TRBJ2-6
CASSLEYRLGGGANVLTF
TGTGCCAGCAGCTTAGAGTACAGGCTGGGCGGTGGGGCCAACGTCCTGACTTTC
>TRBV12-3/TRBV12-4|TRBD1|NA|TRBJ2-1
CASSQDRRVQFF
TGTGCCAGCAGTCAGGACAGGCGTGTGCAGTTCTTC
>TRBV5-1|NA|NA|TRBJ1-2
CASSSSIDRTGYGYTF
TGCGCCAGCAGCTCCTCTATCGACAGGACTGGCTATGGCTACACCTTC
>TRBV18|TRBD1|once|TRBJ2-5
CASSKQGETQYF
TGTGCCAGCTCAAAACAGGGGGAGACCCAGTACTTC
>TRBV5-1|NA|NA|TRBJ2-4
CASSSQNIQYF
TGCGCCAGCAGCTCCCAGAACATTCAGTACTTC
>TRBV6-5|NA|NA|TRBJ1-1
CASSYDRWGNTEAFF
TGTGCCAGCAGTTACGACAGGTGGGGGAACACTGAAGCTTTCTTT
>TRBV19|NA|NA|TRBJ1-1
CASSIGSLGASVEAFF
TGTGCCAGTAGTATAGGGTCCTTAGGGGCCTCGGTGGAAGCTTTCTTT
>TRBV27|NA|NA|TRBJ2-7
CASSFSQGTLSYEQYF
TGTGCCAGCAGTTTCTCCCAGGGGACCCTAAGCTACGAGCAGTACTTC
>TRBV19|NA|few|TRBJ1-5
CASSSGGSGQPQHF
TGTGCCAGTAGTAGTGGGGGTAGCGGTCAGCCCCAGCATTTT
>TRBV7-9|NA|NA|TRBJ1-1
CASSYNNTEAFF
TGTGCCAGCAGCTACAACAACACTGAAGCTTTCTTT
>TRBV3-1/TRBV3-2|NA|NA|TRBJ2-1
CASSLGTPASYNEQFF
TGTGCCAGCAGCCTGGGGACACCAGCCTCCTACAATGAGCAGTTCTTC
>TRBV11-2|NA|NA|TRBJ2-7
CASSLGLGGNSYEQYF
TGTGCCAGCAGCTTAGGTTTAGGGGGAAACTCCTACGAGCAGTACTTC
>TRBV12-3/TRBV12-4|TRBD1|NA|TRBJ1-1
CASSRGGREAFF
TGTGCCAGCAGTCGAGGGGGCCGGGAAGCTTTCTTT
>TRBV30|NA|NA|TRBJ2-5
CAWSVGKETQYF
TGTGCCTGGAGCGTCGGTAAAGAGACCCAGTACTTC
>TRBV18|NA|NA|TRBJ2-3
CASSRGGSDTQYF
TGTGCCAGCTCACGCGGCGGGTCAGATACGCAGTATTTT
>TRBV9|NA|NA|TRBJ2-1
CASSPRPTRSSYNEQFF
TGTGCCAGCAGCCCGAGACCGACTAGAAGCTCCTACAATGAGCAGTTCTTC
>TRBV11-2|TRBD2|NA|TRBJ2-5
CASSLGSTSRKETQYF
TGTGCCAGCAGCTTAGGGTCGACTAGCAGGAAAGAGACCCAGTACTTC
>TRBV7-6|TRBD1|NA|TRBJ1-2
CASSSRTGDRNYGYTF
TGTGCCAGCAGCTCGCGGACAGGGGACAGAAACTATGGCTACACCTTC
>TRBV6-1|NA|NA|TRBJ2-7
CASSELGWGPSEQYF
TGTGCCAGCAGTGAATTGGGGTGGGGCCCCTCCGAGCAGTACTTC
>TRBV5-6|TRBD2|NA|TRBJ2-2
CATSSTSGGQNTGELFF
TGTGCCACCAGCTCGACTAGCGGGGGCCAGAACACCGGGGAGCTGTTTTTT
>TRBV2|NA|NA|TRBJ1-1
CASSEERNTEAFF
TGTGCCAGCAGTGAAGAGAGGAACACTGAAGCTTTCTTT
>TRBV3-1/TRBV3-2|TRBD1|NA|TRBJ2-7
CASSPPPDRSPYEQYF
TGTGCCAGCAGCCCACCCCCGGACAGGAGCCCCTACGAGCAGTACTTC
>TRBV27|NA|once|TRBJ1-1
CASRIGGNTEAFF
TGTGCCAGCAGAATCGGGGGAAACACTGAAGCTTTCTTT
>TRBV9|NA|NA|TRBJ2-1
CASSAHRDIINEQFF
TGTGCCAGCAGCGCTCACCGGGACATTATCAATGAGCAGTTCTTC
>TRBV4-1|TRBD2|NA|TRBJ2-7
CASSQDPSSGRSYEQYF
TGCGCCAGCAGCCAAGATCCCAGTAGCGGGAGATCCTACGAGCAGTACTTC
>TRBV6-5|NA|NA|TRBJ2-7
CASPTDLTYEQYF
TGTGCCAGCCCGACGGACTTAACCTACGAGCAGTACTTC
>TRBV11-2|NA|NA|TRBJ2-2
CASSSGARASGELFF
TGTGCCAGCAGCTCAGGGGCCAGAGCCTCCGGGGAGCTGTTTTTT
>TRBV5-4|NA|NA|TRBJ1-2
CASSEANYGYTF
TGTGCCAGCAGCGAGGCTAACTATGGCTACACCTTC
>TRBV6-5|NA|once|TRBJ2-6
CASRDKATGANVLTF
TGTGCCAGCAGAGACAAGGCAACTGGGGCCAACGTCCTGACTTTC